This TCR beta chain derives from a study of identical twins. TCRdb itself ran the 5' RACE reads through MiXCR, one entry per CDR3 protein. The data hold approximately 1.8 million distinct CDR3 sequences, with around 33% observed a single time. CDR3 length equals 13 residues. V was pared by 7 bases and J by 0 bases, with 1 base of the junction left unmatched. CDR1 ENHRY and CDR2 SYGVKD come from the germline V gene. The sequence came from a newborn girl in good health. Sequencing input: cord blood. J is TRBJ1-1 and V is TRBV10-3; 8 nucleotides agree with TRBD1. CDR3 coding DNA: TGTGCCATCAAGGACAGGGTGAACACTGAAGCTTTCTTT. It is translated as CAIKDRVNTEAFF.